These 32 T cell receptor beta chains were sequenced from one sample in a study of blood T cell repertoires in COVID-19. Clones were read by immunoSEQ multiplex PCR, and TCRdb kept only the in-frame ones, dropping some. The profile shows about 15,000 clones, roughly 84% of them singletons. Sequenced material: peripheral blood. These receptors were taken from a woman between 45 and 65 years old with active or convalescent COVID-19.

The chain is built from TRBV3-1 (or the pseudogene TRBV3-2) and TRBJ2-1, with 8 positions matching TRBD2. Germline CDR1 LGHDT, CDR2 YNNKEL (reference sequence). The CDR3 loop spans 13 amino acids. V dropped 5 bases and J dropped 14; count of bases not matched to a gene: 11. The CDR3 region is CASSRGLGMIEFF. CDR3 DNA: TGTGCCAGCAGCAGGGGACTAGGTATGATTGAGTTCTTC.

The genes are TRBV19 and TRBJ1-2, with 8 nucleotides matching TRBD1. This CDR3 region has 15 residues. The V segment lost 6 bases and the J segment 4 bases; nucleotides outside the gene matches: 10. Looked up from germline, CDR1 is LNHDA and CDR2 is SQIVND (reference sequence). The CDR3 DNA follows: TGTGCCAGTAGGATGGGACAGGATAGCATCTATGGCTACACCTTC. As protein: CASRMGQDSIYGYTF.

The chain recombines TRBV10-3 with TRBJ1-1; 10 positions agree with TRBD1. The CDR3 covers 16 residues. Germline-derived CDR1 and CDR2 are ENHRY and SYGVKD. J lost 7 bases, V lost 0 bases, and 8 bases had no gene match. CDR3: CAISESRDRGPHEAFF. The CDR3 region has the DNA TGTGCCATCAGTGAGTCTCGGGACAGGGGCCCCCATGAAGCTTTCTTT.

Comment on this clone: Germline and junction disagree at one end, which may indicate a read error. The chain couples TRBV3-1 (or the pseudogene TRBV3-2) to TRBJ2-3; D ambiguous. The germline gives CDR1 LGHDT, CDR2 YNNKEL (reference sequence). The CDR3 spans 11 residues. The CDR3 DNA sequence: TGTGCCAGCAGCCTTAGCTCCTTAATCCATTTT. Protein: CASSLSSLIHF.

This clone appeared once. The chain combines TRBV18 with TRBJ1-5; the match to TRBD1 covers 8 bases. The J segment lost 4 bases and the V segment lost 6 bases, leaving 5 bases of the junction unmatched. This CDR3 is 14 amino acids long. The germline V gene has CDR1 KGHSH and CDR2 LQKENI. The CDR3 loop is CASSNRQGNQPQHF. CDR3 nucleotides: TGTGCCAGCTCTAATAGACAGGGGAATCAGCCCCAGCATTTT.

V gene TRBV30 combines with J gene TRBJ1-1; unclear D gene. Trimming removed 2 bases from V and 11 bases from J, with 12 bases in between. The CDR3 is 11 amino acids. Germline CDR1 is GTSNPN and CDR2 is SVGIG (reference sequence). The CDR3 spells CAWSSIYFAFF. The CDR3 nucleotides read TGTGCCTGGAGTTCCATCTATTTCGCTTTCTTT.

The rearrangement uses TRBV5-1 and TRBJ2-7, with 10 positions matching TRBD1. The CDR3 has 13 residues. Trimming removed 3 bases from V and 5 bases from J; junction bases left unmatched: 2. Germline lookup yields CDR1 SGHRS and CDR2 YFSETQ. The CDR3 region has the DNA TGCGCCAGCAGCTCGACAGGGGGCGACGAGCAGTACTTC. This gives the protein CASSSTGGDEQYF.

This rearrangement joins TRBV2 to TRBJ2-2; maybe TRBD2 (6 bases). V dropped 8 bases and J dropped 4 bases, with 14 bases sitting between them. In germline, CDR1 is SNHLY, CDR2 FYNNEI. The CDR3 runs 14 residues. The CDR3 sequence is CASRREVSTGELFF. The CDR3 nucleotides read TGTGCCAGCCGGAGGGAGGTTAGCACCGGGGAGCTGTTTTTT.

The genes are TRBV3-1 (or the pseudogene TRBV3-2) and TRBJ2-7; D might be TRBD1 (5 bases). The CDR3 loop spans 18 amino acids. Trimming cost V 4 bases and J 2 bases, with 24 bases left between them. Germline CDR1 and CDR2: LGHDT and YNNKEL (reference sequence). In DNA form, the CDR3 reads TGTGCCAGCAGCCCTCAGCCACTGACAGAGGCAAATCCCTACGAGCAGTACTTC. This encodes CASSPQPLTEANPYEQYF.

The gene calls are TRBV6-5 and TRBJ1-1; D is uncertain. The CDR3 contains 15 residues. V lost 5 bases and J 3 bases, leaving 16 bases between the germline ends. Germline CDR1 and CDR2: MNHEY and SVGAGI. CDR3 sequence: CASSPPAPGYTEAFF. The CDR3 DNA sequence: TGTGCCAGCAGTCCCCCCGCCCCGGGTTACACTGAAGCTTTCTTT.

CDR3 residues: CATSAGYGYTF. The CDR3 bases are TGTGCCACCAGTGCAGGGTACGGCTACACCTTC. The chain has TRBV24-1 and TRBJ1-2, with D possibly being TRBD1 (5 bases). The V end lost 5 bases, the J end lost 8 bases, and 8 bases lay between the germline ends. Germline CDR1 KGHDR, CDR2 SFDVKD. This CDR3 is 11 amino acids long.

The CDR3 region has the DNA TGTGCCAGCAGCCCCGGGACAGGGATACAAGAGACCCAGTACTTC. Its protein product is CASSPGTGIQETQYF. This chain links TRBV7-8 with TRBJ2-5, with TRBD1 matching over 9 bases. V shed 5 bases, J shed 2 bases, and the junction held 6 bases outside the gene matches. This CDR3 is built from 15 residues. Germline V gene lookup returns CDR1 SGHVS and CDR2 FQNEAQ.

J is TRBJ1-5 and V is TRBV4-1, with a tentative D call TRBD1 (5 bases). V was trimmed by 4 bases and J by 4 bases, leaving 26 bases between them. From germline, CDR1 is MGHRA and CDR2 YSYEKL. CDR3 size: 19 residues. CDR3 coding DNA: TGCGCCAGCAGCCTATATGGAGCAGGGTTTTTCCCACCGAATCAGCCCCAGCATTTT. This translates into CASSLYGAGFFPPNQPQHF.

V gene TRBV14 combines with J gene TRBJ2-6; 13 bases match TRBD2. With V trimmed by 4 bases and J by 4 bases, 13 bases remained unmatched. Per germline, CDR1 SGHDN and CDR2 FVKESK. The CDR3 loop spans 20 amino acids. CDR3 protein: CASSPFYPLAGGRGANVLTF. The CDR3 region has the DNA TGTGCCAGCAGCCCCTTTTACCCACTAGCGGGGGGGCGCGGGGCCAACGTCCTGACTTTC.

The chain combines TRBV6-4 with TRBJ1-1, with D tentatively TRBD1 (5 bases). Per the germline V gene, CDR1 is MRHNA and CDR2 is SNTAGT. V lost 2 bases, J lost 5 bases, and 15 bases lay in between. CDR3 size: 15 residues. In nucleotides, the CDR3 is TGTGCCAGCAGTGACAGGCCCGGGGAGGGGACTGAAGCTTTCTTT. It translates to CASSDRPGEGTEAFF.

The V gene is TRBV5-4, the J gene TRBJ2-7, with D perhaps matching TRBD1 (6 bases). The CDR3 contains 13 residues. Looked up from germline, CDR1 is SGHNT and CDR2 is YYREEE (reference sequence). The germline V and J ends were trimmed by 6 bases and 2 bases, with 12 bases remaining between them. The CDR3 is CASTTDRAYEQYF. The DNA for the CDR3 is TGTGCCAGCACCACGGACAGAGCCTACGAGCAGTACTTC.

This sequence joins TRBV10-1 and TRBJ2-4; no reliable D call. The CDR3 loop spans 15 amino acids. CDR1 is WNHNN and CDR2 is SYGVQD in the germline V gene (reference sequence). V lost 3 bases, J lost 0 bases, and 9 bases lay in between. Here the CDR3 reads CASSDLLLAKNIQYF. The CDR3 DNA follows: TGCGCCAGCAGTGATCTTTTACTAGCCAAAAACATTCAGTACTTC.

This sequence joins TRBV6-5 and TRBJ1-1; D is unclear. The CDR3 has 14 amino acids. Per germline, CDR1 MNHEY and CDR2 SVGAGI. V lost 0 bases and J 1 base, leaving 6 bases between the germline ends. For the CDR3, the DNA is TGTGCCAGCAGTTACTCCCCAGGGAACACTGAAGCTTTCTTT. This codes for CASSYSPGNTEAFF.

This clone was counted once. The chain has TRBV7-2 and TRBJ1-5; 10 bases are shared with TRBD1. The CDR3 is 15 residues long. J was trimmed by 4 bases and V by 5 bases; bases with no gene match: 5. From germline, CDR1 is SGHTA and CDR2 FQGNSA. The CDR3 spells CASSPRDRGNQPQHF. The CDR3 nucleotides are TGTGCCAGCAGCCCCAGGGACAGGGGAAATCAGCCCCAGCATTTT.

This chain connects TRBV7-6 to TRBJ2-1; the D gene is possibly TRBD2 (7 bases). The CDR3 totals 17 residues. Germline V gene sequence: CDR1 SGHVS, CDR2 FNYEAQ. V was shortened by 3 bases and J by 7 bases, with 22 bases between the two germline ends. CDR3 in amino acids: CASSLTGGRVFDNEQFF. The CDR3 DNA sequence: TGTGCCAGCAGCTTGACGGGGGGCAGGGTTTTTGATAATGAGCAGTTCTTC.

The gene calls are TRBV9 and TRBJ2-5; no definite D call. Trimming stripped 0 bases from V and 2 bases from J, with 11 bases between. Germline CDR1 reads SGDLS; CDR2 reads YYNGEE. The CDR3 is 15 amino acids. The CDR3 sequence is CASSVALGRQETQYF. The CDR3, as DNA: TGTGCCAGCAGCGTAGCTTTGGGCCGACAAGAGACCCAGTACTTC.

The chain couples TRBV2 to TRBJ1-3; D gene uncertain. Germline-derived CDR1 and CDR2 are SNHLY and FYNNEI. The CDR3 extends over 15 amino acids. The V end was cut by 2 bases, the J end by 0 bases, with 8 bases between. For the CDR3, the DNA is TGTGCCAGCAGTGAAATCGGGTACTCTGGAAACACCATATATTTT. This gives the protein CASSEIGYSGNTIYF.

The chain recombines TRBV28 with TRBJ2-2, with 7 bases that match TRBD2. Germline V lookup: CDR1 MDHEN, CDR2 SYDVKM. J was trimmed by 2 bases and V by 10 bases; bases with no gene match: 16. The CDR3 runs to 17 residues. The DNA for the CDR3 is TGTGCCACCCTATCTTTTGCTAGCGGATATAACACCGGGGAGCTGTTTTTT. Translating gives CATLSFASGYNTGELFF.

The CDR3 DNA follows: TGCGCCAGCAGCTTGGGAGTTGGGGGCTACACCGGGGAGCTGTTTTTT. Its protein is CASSLGVGGYTGELFF. The chain has TRBV5-1 and TRBJ2-2, with D perhaps matching TRBD1 (6 bases). The germline V and J ends were trimmed by 0 bases and 3 bases, with 12 bases remaining between them. CDR1 and CDR2 (germline): SGHRS, YFSETQ. CDR3 length equals 16 residues.

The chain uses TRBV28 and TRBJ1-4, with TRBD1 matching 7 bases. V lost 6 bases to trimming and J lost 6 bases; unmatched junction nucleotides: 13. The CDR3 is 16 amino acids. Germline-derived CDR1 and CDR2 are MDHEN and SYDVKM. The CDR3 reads CASRWYRDRKDEKLFF. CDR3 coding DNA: TGTGCCAGCAGGTGGTACCGGGACAGAAAAGATGAAAAACTGTTTTTT.

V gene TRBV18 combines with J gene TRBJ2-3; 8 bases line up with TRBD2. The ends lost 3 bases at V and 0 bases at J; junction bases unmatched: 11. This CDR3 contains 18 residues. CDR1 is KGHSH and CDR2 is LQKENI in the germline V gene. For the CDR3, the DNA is TGTGCCAGCTCACCTCTAGCGGGTCTCCCTTCTAGCACAGATACGCAGTATTTT. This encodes CASSPLAGLPSSTDTQYF. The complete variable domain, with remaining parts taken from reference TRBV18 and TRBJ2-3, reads NAGVMQNPRHLVRRRGQEARLRCSPMKGHSHVYWYRQLPEEGLKFMVYLQKENIIDESGMPKERFSAEFPKEGPSILRIQQVVRGDSAAYFCASSPLAGLPSSTDTQYFGPGTRLTVL.

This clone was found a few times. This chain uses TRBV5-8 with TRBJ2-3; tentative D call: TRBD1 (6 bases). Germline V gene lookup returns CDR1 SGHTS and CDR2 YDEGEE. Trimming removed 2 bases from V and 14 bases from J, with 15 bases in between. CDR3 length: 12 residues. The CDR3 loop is CASSFVWQGLYF. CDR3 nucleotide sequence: TGTGCCAGCAGCTTTGTTTGGCAGGGGTTGTATTTT.

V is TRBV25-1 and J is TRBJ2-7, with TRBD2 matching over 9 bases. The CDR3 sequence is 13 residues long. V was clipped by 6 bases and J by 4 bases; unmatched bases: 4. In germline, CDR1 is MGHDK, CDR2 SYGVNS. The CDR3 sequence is CASRKLAGYEQYF. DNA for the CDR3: TGTGCCAGCAGAAAACTAGCGGGTTACGAGCAGTACTTC.

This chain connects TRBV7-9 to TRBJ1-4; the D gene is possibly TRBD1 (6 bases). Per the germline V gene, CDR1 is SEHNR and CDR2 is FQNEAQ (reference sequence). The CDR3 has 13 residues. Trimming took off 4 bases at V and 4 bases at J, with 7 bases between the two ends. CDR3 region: CASSWTVNEKLFF. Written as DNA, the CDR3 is TGTGCCAGCAGCTGGACAGTTAATGAAAAACTGTTTTTT.

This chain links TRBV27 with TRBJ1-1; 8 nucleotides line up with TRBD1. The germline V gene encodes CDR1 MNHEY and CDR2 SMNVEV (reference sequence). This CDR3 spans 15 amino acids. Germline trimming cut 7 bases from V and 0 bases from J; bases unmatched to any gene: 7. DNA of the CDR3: TGTGCCAGCACTCTGACAGGGGAACTGAACACTGAAGCTTTCTTT. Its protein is CASTLTGELNTEAFF.

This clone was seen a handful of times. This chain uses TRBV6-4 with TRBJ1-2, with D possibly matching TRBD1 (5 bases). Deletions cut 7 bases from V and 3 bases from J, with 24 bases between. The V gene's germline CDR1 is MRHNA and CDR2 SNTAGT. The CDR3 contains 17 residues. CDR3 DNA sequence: TGTGCCAGCACCCCCTTGGCGGGACCTAGGAAGTACTATGGCTACACCTTC. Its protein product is CASTPLAGPRKYYGYTF.

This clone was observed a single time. Here the CDR3 reads CASSATGGGGYTF. CDR3 sequence (DNA): TGCGCCAGCAGCGCAACAGGGGGCGGTGGCTACACCTTC. The chain links TRBV4-1 to TRBJ1-2; 9 positions match TRBD1. Germline CDR1 MGHRA, CDR2 YSYEKL. The CDR3 covers 13 residues. Trimming took 5 bases from V and 7 from J; bases not matched to a gene: 5.